These 25 T cell receptor beta chains were sequenced from one sample in a study of T cell clones after liver transplantation. This table comes from immunoSEQ multiplex PCR, and its TCRdb copy is limited to in-frame clones, with some not included. This sample carries around 19,000 clones, approximately 88% of them seen once, and the ten largest clones take over 10%. The material was CD8+ T cells from blood, obtained before liver transplant. All receptors come from a human donor who received a liver transplant.

This clone was picked up one time. V gene TRBV5-6 combines with J gene TRBJ2-5; TRBD2 aligns across 7 bases. With V trimmed by 5 bases and J by 4 bases, 8 bases remained unmatched. The CDR3 has 14 amino acids. Germline V gene lookup returns CDR1 SGHDT and CDR2 YYEEEE. The CDR3 DNA sequence: TGTGCCAGCAGGACCTGGGGGGGAGGAGAGACCCAGTACTTC. Its translation is CASRTWGGGETQYF.

The chain has TRBV15 and TRBJ1-5, with TRBD1 matching over 8 bases. V dropped 0 bases and J dropped 8; count of bases not matched to a gene: 0. The germline V gene has CDR1 LNHNV and CDR2 YYDKDF (reference sequence). The CDR3 is 13 amino acids. CDR3 protein: CATSREDREPQHF. CDR3 DNA: TGTGCCACCAGCAGAGAGGACAGGGAGCCCCAGCATTTT.

This rearrangement joins TRBV7-9 to TRBJ2-3, with D possibly matching TRBD1 (5 bases). Germline-derived CDR1 and CDR2 are SEHNR and FQNEAQ (reference sequence). The V end lost 2 bases, the J end lost 6 bases, and 15 bases lay between the germline ends. The CDR3 totals 15 residues. In nucleotides, the CDR3 is TGTGCCAGCAGCTTATCAGGGAACCTGGGGGATACGCAGTATTTT. Translating it yields CASSLSGNLGDTQYF.

The J gene is TRBJ2-2, the V gene TRBV27, with 9 bases fitting TRBD1. The CDR3 contains 16 residues. CDR1 is MNHEY, CDR2 SMNVEV, per germline (reference sequence). With V trimmed by 7 bases and J by 5 bases, 11 bases remained unmatched. CDR3 sequence: CASNYRDRVITGELFF. CDR3 in DNA: TGTGCCAGCAATTATAGGGACAGGGTCATTACCGGGGAGCTGTTTTTT.

In DNA, the CDR3 is TGTGCCAGCTTAGGTCCCAGCGGGAGCTCCTACGAGCAGTACTTC. Encoded protein: CASLGPSGSSYEQYF. This sequence joins TRBV18 and TRBJ2-7; 8 bases line up with TRBD2. Looked up from germline, CDR1 is KGHSH and CDR2 is LQKENI. The CDR3 is 15 amino acids. V lost 7 bases to trimming and J lost 0 bases; unmatched junction nucleotides: 8.

This chain uses TRBV11-2 with TRBJ2-7; D remains unclear. Trimming stripped 5 bases from V and 0 bases from J, with 8 bases between. The CDR3 length is 13 residues. Germline V gene data show CDR1 as SGHAT and CDR2 as FQNNGV. The CDR3 is CASSDVNSYEQYF. As DNA, the CDR3 is TGTGCCAGCAGCGATGTAAACTCCTACGAGCAGTACTTC. Based on the CDR3 plus reference TRBV11-2 and TRBJ2-7, the full variable domain is EAGVAQSPRYKIIEKRQSVAFWCNPISGHATLYWYQQILGQGPKLLIQFQNNGVVDDSQLPKDRFSAERLKGVDSTLKIQPAKLEDSAVYLCASSDVNSYEQYFGPGTRLTVT.

The chain has TRBV14 and TRBJ2-7; D might be TRBD1 (6 bases). V was trimmed by 0 bases and J by 1 base, leaving 10 bases between them. The length of the CDR3 is 15 residues. The V gene's germline CDR1 is SGHDN and CDR2 FVKESK. CDR3 bases: TGTGCCAGCAGCCAAGATAGGGGGTGGTCCTACGAGCAGTACTTC. Its translation is CASSQDRGWSYEQYF.

CDR3 loop: CASSQVQGVSYEQYF. In DNA, the CDR3 is TGCGCCAGCAGCCAAGTCCAGGGGGTTTCCTACGAGCAGTACTTC. This chain uses TRBV4-1 with TRBJ2-7; TRBD1 matches at 7 bases. The CDR3 is made up of 15 amino acids. Trimming cost V 1 base and J 1 base; bases outside gene matches: 4. Germline values: CDR1 MGHRA, CDR2 YSYEKL.

The rearrangement uses TRBV29-1 and TRBJ2-7; D may be TRBD1 (6 bases). The length of the CDR3 is 13 residues. Trimming took off 5 bases at V and 6 bases at J, with 17 bases between the two ends. Germline V lookup: CDR1 SQVTM, CDR2 ANQGSEA. The CDR3 region has the DNA TGCAGCGTTATAATGGACAGTGTCTTCGAGCAGTACTTC. Its protein product is CSVIMDSVFEQYF.

J is TRBJ1-4 and V is TRBV6-1; 10 bases are a match to TRBD1. CDR3 length: 18 amino acids. The germline V gene encodes CDR1 MNHNS and CDR2 SASEGT. J was trimmed by 4 bases and V by 0 bases; bases with no gene match: 8. The CDR3 here is CASSEARTGGKFNEKLFF. The CDR3 DNA is TGTGCCAGCAGTGAAGCCCGGACAGGGGGAAAGTTTAATGAAAAACTGTTTTTT.

This chain links TRBV4-1 with TRBJ1-5; weak D call: TRBD1 (5 bases). The germline gives CDR1 MGHRA, CDR2 YSYEKL. The CDR3 sequence is 14 residues long. The germline V and J ends were trimmed by 1 base and 9 bases, with 13 bases remaining between them. The DNA for the CDR3 is TGCGCCAGCAGCCAAGGCGCTGAAAGGGGGCCCCAGCATTTT. Translation: CASSQGAERGPQHF.

The rearrangement joins TRBV27 to TRBJ2-3, with 7 bases fitting TRBD1. The CDR3 runs 16 residues. Germline V gives CDR1 MNHEY, CDR2 SMNVEV (reference sequence). J was trimmed by 7 bases and V by 6 bases; bases with no gene match: 16. The CDR3 nucleotides are TGTGCCAGCAGCACCCTCCGTCGGGGACAGATGAATACGCAGTATTTT. Residues: CASSTLRRGQMNTQYF.

The chain couples TRBV5-5 to TRBJ2-7; D not certain. Germline CDR1 is SGHKS and CDR2 is YYEKEE (reference sequence). The CDR3 spans 17 residues. Trimming removed 4 bases from V and 2 bases from J, with 22 bases in between. CDR3 DNA sequence: TGTGCCAGCAGCCTTCAGCTGGACGGTTACCTTACCTACGAGCAGTACTTC. Amino acid sequence: CASSLQLDGYLTYEQYF.

The chain employs TRBV10-3 and TRBJ1-2; D gene uncertain. This CDR3 spans 15 amino acids. Germline assignment: CDR1 ENHRY and CDR2 SYGVKD. V lost 10 bases and J lost 0, with 18 bases in between. This CDR3 is CATPLKEGPNYGYTF. CDR3 nucleotides: TGTGCCACACCTCTTAAAGAGGGTCCTAACTATGGCTACACCTTC.

This clone was detected only once. V gene TRBV5-4 combines with J gene TRBJ2-7, with a possible D match to TRBD2 (6 bases). CDR3 length: 16 amino acids. Germline CDR1 and CDR2: SGHNT and YYREEE (reference sequence). The V end was cut by 0 bases, the J end by 4 bases, with 17 bases between. Written as DNA, the CDR3 is TGTGCCAGCAGCTTGGACGGGGGAAGTCTATGGTACGAGCAGTACTTC. Its translation: CASSLDGGSLWYEQYF. Combining the CDR3 with reference TRBV5-4 and TRBJ2-7 gives the whole variable domain ETGVTQSPTHLIKTRGQQVTLRCSSQSGHNTVSWYQQALGQGPQFIFQYYREEENGRGNFPPRFSGLQFPNYSSELNVNALELDDSALYLCASSLDGGSLWYEQYFGPGTRLTVT.

V is TRBV7-8 and J is TRBJ2-7; maybe TRBD1 (5 bases). Trimming removed 1 base from V and 2 bases from J, with 9 bases in between. Germline CDR1 SGHVS, CDR2 FQNEAQ. The CDR3 is made up of 14 amino acids. The CDR3 DNA reads TGTGCCAGCAGCTTAGGTGCGACAGCCTACGAGCAGTACTTC. It specifies CASSLGATAYEQYF.

J is TRBJ2-3 and V is TRBV2; D is uncertain. The CDR3 extends over 14 amino acids. The germline V gene encodes CDR1 SNHLY and CDR2 FYNNEI. Trimming removed 11 bases at V and 0 bases at J, with 15 bases between. The chain's CDR3 is CAQLTTVSTDTQYF. Written as DNA, the CDR3 is TGTGCCCAGCTTACGACTGTTAGCACAGATACGCAGTATTTT. Full variable domain (outside the CDR3, taken from reference TRBV2 and TRBJ2-3): EPEVTQTPSHQVTQMGQEVILRCVPISNHLYFYWYRQILGQKVEFLVSFYNNEISEKSEIFDDQFSVERPDGSNFTLKIRSTKLEDSAMYFCAQLTTVSTDTQYFGPGTRLTVL.

The chain employs TRBV10-3 and TRBJ2-7; D remains unclear. The CDR3 is 14 residues long. Germline V CDR1 and CDR2: ENHRY, SYGVKD. V lost 0 bases and J 0 bases, leaving 6 bases between the germline ends. The CDR3 region has the DNA TGTGCCATCAGTGAGTCGGGCTACTCCTACGAGCAGTACTTC. It yields the protein CAISESGYSYEQYF.

The chain joins TRBV6-5 to TRBJ2-7; 10 nucleotides agree with TRBD1. V was clipped by 5 bases and J by 4 bases; unmatched bases: 8. CDR1 and CDR2 (germline): MNHEY, SVGAGI. This CDR3 is 15 amino acids long. The CDR3 is CASSPTGQGFYEQYF. CDR3 in DNA: TGTGCCAGCAGTCCGACGGGACAGGGGTTTTACGAGCAGTACTTC.

The genes are TRBV9 and TRBJ2-1; D gene uncertain. From germline, CDR1 is SGDLS and CDR2 YYNGEE. The CDR3 is 15 amino acids. V gave up 7 bases and J gave up 2 bases, with 16 bases separating them. The CDR3: CASDVTGGAYNEQFF. The CDR3 bases are TGTGCCAGCGACGTTACTGGTGGGGCCTACAATGAGCAGTTCTTC.

The chain employs TRBV5-4 and TRBJ2-3; 8 bases line up with TRBD1. CDR3 length equals 16 residues. In germline, CDR1 is SGHNT, CDR2 YYREEE (reference sequence). The V segment lost 0 bases and the J segment 2 bases; nucleotides outside the gene matches: 5. CDR3 in amino acids: CASSLGQGTFTDTQYF. The CDR3 DNA is TGTGCCAGCAGCTTGGGACAGGGGACTTTCACAGATACGCAGTATTTT.

Only one count was recorded for this clone. The CDR3 region is CASSPPGGVTDTQYF. DNA of the CDR3: TGTGCCAGCAGCCCCCCGGGCGGGGTCACAGATACGCAGTATTTT. V is TRBV28 and J is TRBJ2-3; a possible D gene is TRBD2 (6 bases). The germline CDR1 and CDR2 sequences are MDHEN and SYDVKM. CDR3 length: 15 amino acids. Trimming took off 6 bases at V and 2 bases at J, with 15 bases between the two ends.

The chain links TRBV13 to TRBJ1-5, with D tentatively TRBD1 (5 bases). Per germline, CDR1 PRHDT and CDR2 FYEKMQ (reference sequence). Trimming took 5 bases from V and 6 from J, leaving 8 bases between them. The CDR3 has 12 amino acids. The CDR3 region has the DNA TGTGCCAGCAGCGCCCAGGGTCAGCCCCAGCATTTT. This codes for CASSAQGQPQHF. The full variable domain, with the rest looked up from reference TRBV13 and TRBJ1-5, is AAGVIQSPRHLIKEKRETATLKCYPIPRHDTVYWYQQGPGQDPQFLISFYEKMQSDKGSIPDRFSAQQFSDYHSELNMSSLELGDSALYFCASSAQGQPQHFGDGTRLSIL.

A single count supports this clone. The V gene is TRBV10-1, the J gene TRBJ2-2, with D uncertain. This CDR3 spans 14 amino acids. The V gene's germline CDR1 is WNHNN and CDR2 SYGVQD (reference sequence). The V end lost 6 bases, the J end lost 4 bases, and 12 bases lay between the germline ends. The CDR3 nucleotides read TGCGCCAGCAGCCCCTCAGGCGGCACCGGGGAGCTGTTTTTT. As protein: CASSPSGGTGELFF.

The chain is built from TRBV27 and TRBJ1-5; no clear D gene. V lost 10 bases, J lost 2 bases, and 15 bases lay in between. The CDR3 is 14 amino acids. Per the germline V gene, CDR1 is MNHEY and CDR2 is SMNVEV (reference sequence). CDR3 coding DNA: TGTGCCACCTCCAGCAGGCCGGGCAATCAGCCCCAGCATTTT. Translated, it gives CATSSRPGNQPQHF.